This is a list of T cell receptor beta chains from one sample in a study of blood T cell repertoires in COVID-19. Profiled with immunoSEQ multiplex PCR; TCRdb holds only in-frame clones, not every one. The data hold almost 200,000 clones, with about 90% observed a single time. The sequenced material came from PBMCs or T cells enriched from blood (not recorded which). These receptors were obtained from a woman aged 18-29 years who had recovered from COVID-19. Both conserved end residues are part of each CDR3. D genes are given only for firm matches.

CDR3 length | D gene | V gene | CDR3 protein
15 | TRBD1 | TRBV30 | CAQSTGTGVGEKLFF
12 | . | TRBV11-2 | CASSFEGTEAFF
14 | . | TRBV29-1 | CSVDSIAADNEQFF
15 | TRBD1 | TRBV28 | CASSAGGAGNTEAFF
17 | . | TRBV6-6 | CASSLARNSGYLYEQYF
14 | . | TRBV7-8 | CASSLGANNQPQHF
14 | TRBD1 | TRBV5-5 | CASSSGTVTYGYTF
15 | TRBD1 | TRBV30 | CAWSSNGQGAYEQYF
15 | . | TRBV28 | CASSLPQGSRNGYTF
16 | TRBD1 | TRBV19 | CASMITGGLRGNTIYF
15 | TRBD1 | TRBV10-3 | CATTPRTGNRETQYF
12 | . | TRBV4-1 | CASSQRGETQYF
14 | . | TRBV19 | CASTYSRGGNEQFF
12 | TRBD2 | TRBV28 | CASRPSGGEQYF
18 | TRBD1 | TRBV6-1 | CASSDLDRPQAGFSPLHF